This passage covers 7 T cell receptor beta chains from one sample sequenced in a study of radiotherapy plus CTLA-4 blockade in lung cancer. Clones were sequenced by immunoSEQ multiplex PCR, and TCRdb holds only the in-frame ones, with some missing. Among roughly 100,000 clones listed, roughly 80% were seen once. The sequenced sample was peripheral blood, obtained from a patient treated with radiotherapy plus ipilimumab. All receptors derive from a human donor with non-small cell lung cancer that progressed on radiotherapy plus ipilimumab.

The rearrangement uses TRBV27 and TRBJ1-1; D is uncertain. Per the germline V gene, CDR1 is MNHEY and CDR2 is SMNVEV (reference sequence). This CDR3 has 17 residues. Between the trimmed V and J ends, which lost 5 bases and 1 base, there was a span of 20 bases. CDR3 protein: CASSHQRRRLRNTEAFF. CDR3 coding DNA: TGTGCCAGCAGTCACCAACGCCGCAGACTTAGGAACACTGAAGCTTTCTTT.

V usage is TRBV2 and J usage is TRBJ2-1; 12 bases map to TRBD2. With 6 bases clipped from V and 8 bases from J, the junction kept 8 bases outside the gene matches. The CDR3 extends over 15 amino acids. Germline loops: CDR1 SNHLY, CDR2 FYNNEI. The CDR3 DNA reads TGTGCCAGCAGCCCCGGGACTAGCGGGTTTGATGAGCAGTTCTTC. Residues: CASSPGTSGFDEQFF.

The CDR3 is CASSLPGQEFSNYGYTF. The CDR3 DNA is TGTGCCAGCAGTCTCCCGGGACAGGAATTCTCTAACTATGGCTACACCTTC. V and J are TRBV28 and TRBJ1-2; 8 bases line up with TRBD1. The CDR3 sequence is 17 residues long. V trimming: 5 bases; J trimming: 0 bases; junction bases outside the gene matches: 11. CDR1 is MDHEN, CDR2 SYDVKM, per germline.

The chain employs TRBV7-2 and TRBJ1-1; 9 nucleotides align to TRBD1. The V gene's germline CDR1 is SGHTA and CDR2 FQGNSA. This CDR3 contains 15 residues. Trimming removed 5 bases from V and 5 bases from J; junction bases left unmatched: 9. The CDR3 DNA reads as TGTGCCAGCAGCCCCACAGGGGGCGCGGGGACTGAAGCTTTCTTT. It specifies CASSPTGGAGTEAFF.

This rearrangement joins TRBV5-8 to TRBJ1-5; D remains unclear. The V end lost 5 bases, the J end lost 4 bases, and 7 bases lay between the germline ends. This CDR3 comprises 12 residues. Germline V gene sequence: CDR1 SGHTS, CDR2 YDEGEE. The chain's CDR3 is CASRAENQPQHF. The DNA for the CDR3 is TGTGCCAGCAGAGCGGAGAATCAGCCCCAGCATTTT.

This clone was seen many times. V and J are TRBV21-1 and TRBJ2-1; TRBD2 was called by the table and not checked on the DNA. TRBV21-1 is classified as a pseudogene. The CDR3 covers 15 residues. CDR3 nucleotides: TGTGCCAGCAGCAAAACGGGACTCTCCTACAATGAGCAGTTCTTC. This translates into CASSKTGLSYNEQFF.

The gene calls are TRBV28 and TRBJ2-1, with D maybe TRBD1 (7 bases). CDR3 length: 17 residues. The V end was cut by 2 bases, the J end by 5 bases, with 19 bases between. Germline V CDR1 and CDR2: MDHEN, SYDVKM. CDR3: CASSLDKWRDSNNEQFF. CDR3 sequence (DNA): TGTGCCAGCAGTTTAGACAAATGGCGGGACAGCAACAATGAGCAGTTCTTC.